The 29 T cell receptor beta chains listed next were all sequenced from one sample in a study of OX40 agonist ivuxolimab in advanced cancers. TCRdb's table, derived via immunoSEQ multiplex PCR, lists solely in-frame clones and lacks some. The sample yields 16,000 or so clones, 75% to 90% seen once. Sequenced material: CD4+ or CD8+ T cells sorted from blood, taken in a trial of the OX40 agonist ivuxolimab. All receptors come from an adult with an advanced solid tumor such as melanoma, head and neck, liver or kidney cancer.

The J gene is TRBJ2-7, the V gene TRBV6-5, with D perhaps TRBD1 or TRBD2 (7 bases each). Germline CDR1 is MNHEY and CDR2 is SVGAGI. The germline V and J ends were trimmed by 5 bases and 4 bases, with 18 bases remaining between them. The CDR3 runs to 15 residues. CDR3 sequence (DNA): TGTGCCAGCAGTCTACAGGGGAGGGGACTATACGAGCAGTACTTC. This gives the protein CASSLQGRGLYEQYF.

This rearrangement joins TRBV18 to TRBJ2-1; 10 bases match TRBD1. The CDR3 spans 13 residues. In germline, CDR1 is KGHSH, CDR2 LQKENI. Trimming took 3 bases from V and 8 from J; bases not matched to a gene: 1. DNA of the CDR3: TGTGCCAGCTCACCCGGACAGGGGGATGAGCAGTTCTTC. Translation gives CASSPGQGDEQFF.

The CDR3 coding sequence is TGTGCCAGCAGTGGCCCGACTAGTCCTAGTACCTACAATGAGCAGTTCTTC. As protein: CASSGPTSPSTYNEQFF. V and J are TRBV6-1 and TRBJ2-1, with a weak D call TRBD2 (6 bases). The CDR3 spans 17 residues. The germline V gene has CDR1 MNHNS and CDR2 SASEGT. Trimming removed 4 bases at V and 2 bases at J, with 18 bases between.

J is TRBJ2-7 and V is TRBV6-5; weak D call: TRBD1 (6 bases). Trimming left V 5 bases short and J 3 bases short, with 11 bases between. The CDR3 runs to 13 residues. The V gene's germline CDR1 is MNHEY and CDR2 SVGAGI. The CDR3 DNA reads TGTGCCAGCAGTAGGGGGAGAGACTACGAGCAGTACTTC. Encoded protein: CASSRGRDYEQYF.

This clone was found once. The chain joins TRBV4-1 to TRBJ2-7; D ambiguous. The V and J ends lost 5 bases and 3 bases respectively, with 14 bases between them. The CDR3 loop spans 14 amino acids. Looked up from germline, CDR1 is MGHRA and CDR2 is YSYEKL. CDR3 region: CASSGLGSGYEQYF. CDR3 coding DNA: TGCGCCAGCAGCGGCTTAGGGTCAGGCTACGAGCAGTACTTC.

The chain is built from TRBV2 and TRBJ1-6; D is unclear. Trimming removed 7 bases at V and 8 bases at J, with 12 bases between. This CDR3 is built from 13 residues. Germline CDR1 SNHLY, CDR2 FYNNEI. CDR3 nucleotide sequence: TGTGCCAGCATATTATACAGAGATTCACCCCTCCACTTT. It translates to CASILYRDSPLHF.

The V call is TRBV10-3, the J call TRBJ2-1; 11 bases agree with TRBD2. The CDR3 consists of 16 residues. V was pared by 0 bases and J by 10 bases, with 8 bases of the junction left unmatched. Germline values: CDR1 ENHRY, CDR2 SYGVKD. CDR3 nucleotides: TGTGCCATCAGTGAGTCCGCGGGACTAGCGGCTCAAGAGCAGTTCTTC. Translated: CAISESAGLAAQEQFF.

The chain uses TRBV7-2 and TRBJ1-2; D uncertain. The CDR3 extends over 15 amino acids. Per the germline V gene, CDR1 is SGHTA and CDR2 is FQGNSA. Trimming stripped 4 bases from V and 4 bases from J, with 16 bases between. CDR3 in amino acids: CASSSGKVLSYGYTF. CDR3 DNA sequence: TGTGCCAGCAGCTCCGGTAAAGTACTCAGCTATGGCTACACCTTC.

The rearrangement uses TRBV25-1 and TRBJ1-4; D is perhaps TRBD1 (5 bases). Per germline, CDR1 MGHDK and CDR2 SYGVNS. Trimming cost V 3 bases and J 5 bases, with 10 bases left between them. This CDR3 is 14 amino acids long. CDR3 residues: CASSDRTRNEKLFF. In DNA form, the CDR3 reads TGTGCCAGCAGTGACCGGACAAGGAATGAAAAACTGTTTTTT.

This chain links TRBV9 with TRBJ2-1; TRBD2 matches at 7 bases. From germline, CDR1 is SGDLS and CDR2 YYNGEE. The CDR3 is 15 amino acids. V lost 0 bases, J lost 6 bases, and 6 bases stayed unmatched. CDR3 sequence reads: CASSVGLAPGNEQFF. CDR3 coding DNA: TGTGCCAGCAGCGTAGGACTAGCCCCCGGCAATGAGCAGTTCTTC.

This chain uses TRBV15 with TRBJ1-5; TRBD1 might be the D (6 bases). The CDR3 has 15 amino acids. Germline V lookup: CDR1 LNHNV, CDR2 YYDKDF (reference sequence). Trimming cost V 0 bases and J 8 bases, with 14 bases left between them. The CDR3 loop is CATSRDFTGSKPQHF. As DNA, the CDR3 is TGTGCCACCAGCAGAGATTTCACAGGGTCGAAGCCCCAGCATTTT.

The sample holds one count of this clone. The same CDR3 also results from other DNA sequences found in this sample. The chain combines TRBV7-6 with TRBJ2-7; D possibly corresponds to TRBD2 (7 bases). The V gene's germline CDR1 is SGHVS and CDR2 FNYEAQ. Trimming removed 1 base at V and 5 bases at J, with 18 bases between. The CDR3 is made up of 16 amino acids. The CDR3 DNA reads TGTGCCAGCAGCTTAGGGGGGGGGCTTCGCGGGGACGAGCAGTACTTC. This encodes CASSLGGGLRGDEQYF.

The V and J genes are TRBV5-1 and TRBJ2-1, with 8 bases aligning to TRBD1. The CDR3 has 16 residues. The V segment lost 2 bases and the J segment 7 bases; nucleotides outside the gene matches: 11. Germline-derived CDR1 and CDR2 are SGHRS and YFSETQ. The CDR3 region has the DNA TGCGCCAGCAGCTTTAGACACAGGGGGGACCCTAATGAGCAGTTCTTC. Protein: CASSFRHRGDPNEQFF.

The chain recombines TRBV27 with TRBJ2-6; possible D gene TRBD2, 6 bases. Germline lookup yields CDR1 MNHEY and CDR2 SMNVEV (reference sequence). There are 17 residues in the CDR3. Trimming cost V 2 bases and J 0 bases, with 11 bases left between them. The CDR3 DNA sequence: TGTGCCAGCAGTTTAGTCGGGAGAAGCTCTGGGGCCAACGTCCTGACTTTC. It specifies CASSLVGRSSGANVLTF. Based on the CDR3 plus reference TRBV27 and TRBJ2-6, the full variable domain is EAQVTQNPRYLITVTGKKLTVTCSQNMNHEYMSWYRQDPGLGLRQIYYSMNVEVTDKGDVPEGYKVSRKEKRNFPLILESPSPNQTSLYFCASSLVGRSSGANVLTFGAGSRLTVL.

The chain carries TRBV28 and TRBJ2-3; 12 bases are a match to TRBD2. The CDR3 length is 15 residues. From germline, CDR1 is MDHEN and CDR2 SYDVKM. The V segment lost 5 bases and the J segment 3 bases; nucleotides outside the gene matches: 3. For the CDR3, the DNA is TGTGCCAGCAGTCCACTAGCGGGAGGTACAGATACGCAGTATTTT. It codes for CASSPLAGGTDTQYF.

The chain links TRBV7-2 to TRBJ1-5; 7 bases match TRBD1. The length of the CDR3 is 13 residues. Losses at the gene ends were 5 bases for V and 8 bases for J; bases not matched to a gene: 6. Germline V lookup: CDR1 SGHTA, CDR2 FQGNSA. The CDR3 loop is CASSATGTEPQHF. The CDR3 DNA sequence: TGTGCCAGCAGCGCGACAGGGACGGAGCCCCAGCATTTT.

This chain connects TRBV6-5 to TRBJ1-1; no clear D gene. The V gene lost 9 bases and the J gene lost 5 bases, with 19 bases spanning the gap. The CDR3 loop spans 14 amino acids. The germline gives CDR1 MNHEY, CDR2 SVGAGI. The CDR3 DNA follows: TGTGCCAGTTGGGTTACTTCTGGAGGGACTGAAGCTTTCTTT. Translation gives CASWVTSGGTEAFF.

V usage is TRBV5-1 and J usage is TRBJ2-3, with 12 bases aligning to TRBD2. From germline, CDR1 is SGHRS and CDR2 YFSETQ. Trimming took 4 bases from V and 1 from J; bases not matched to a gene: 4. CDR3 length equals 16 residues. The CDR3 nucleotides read TGCGCCAGCAGCCGACTAGCGGGAGAAGGCACAGATACGCAGTATTTT. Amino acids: CASSRLAGEGTDTQYF.

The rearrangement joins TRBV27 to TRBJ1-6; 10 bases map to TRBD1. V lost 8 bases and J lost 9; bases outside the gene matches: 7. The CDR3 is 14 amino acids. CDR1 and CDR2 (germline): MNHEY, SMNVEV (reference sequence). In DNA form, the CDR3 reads TGTGCCAGCTTCGCGGGGACAGGGGTTTCACCCCTCCACTTT. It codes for CASFAGTGVSPLHF.

The CDR3 nucleotides are TGTGCCAGCAGCCGCGGCTCCTACGAGCAGTACTTC. Translation gives CASSRGSYEQYF. The chain combines TRBV11-3 with TRBJ2-7, with D unclear. The germline V gene encodes CDR1 SGHNT and CDR2 YENEEA. Trimming took off 5 bases at V and 0 bases at J, with 5 bases between the two ends. The CDR3 is 12 residues long.

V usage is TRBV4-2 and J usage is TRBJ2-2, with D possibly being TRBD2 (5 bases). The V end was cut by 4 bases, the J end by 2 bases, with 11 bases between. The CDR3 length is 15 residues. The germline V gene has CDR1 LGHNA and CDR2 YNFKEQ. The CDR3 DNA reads TGTGCCAGCAGCCGCAACCGGGGAAACACCGGGGAGCTGTTTTTT. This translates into CASSRNRGNTGELFF.

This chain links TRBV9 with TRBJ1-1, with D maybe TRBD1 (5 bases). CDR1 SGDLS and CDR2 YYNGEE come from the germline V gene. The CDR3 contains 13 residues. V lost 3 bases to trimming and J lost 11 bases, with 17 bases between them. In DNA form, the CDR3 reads TGTGCCAGCAGCGGAGGGACCCGAGGTATGGCTTTCTTT. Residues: CASSGGTRGMAFF.

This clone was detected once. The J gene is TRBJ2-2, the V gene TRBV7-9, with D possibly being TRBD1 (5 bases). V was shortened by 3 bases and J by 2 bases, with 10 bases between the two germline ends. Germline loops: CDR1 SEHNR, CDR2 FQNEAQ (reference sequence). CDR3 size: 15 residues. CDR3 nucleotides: TGTGCCAGCAGCTTTGCAGACAGAAACACCGGGGAGCTGTTTTTT. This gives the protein CASSFADRNTGELFF.

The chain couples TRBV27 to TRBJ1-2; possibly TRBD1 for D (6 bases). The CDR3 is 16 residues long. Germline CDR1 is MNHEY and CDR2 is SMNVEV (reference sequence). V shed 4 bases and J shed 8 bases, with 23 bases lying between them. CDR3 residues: CASSSSAGEPENGYTF. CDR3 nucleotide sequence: TGTGCCAGCAGTTCATCCGCAGGGGAACCCGAGAACGGCTACACCTTC.

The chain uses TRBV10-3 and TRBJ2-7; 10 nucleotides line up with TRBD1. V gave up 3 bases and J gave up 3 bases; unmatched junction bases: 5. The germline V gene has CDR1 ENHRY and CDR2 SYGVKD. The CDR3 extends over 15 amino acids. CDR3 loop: CAISDLDRGVYEQYF. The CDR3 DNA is TGTGCCATCAGTGATCTGGACAGGGGGGTCTACGAGCAGTACTTC.

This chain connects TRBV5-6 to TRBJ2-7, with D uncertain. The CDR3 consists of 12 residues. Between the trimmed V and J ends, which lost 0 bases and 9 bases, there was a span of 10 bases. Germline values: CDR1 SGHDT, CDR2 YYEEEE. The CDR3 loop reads CASSLAMGAQYF. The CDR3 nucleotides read TGTGCCAGCAGCTTGGCCATGGGCGCGCAGTACTTC.

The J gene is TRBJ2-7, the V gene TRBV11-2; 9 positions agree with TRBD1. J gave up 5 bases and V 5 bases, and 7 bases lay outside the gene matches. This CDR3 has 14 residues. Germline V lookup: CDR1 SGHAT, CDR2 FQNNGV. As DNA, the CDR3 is TGTGCCAGCAGCGCCTACAGGGGGCGCGACGAGCAGTACTTC. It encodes CASSAYRGRDEQYF.

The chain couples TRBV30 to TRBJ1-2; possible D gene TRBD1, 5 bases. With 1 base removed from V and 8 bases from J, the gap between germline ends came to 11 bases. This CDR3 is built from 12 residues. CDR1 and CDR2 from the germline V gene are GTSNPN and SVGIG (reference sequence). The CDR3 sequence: CAWSARGMGYTF. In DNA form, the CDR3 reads TGTGCCTGGAGTGCTAGGGGTATGGGCTACACCTTC.

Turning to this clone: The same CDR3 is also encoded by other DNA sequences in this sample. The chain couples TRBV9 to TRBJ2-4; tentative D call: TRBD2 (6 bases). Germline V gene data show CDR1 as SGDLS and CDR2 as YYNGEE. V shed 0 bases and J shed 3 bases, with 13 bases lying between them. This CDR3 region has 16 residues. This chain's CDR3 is CASSVEGLGGKNIQYF. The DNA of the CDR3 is TGTGCCAGCAGCGTAGAGGGTTTGGGGGGCAAAAACATTCAGTACTTC.